This T cell receptor beta chain was identified during a study of blood T cell repertoires in COVID-19. In the study overall: Material from acute and convalescent COVID-19 was sourced from the United States, Italy and Spain. The analysed material was cDNA or gDNA that came from T cells, B-cell-depleted T cells, or PBMCs.

Original methodology: Counts of nucleated cells, estimated from reference gene primer amplification, were obtained. Only in-frame clones appear in the TCRdb table, and some are missing; sequencing was by immunoSEQ multiplex PCR. V, J and clone size were drawn from that table, and D and trimming were deduced from the DNA. Of around 50,000 clones listed, 77% are singletons. V shed 4 bases and J 1 base; nucleotides not matched to a gene: 9. The CDR3 is made up of 17 amino acids. Looked up from germline, CDR1 is KGHDR and CDR2 is SFDVKD. The sample comprised peripheral blood. V and J are TRBV24-1 and TRBJ2-7, with 10 positions matching TRBD2. This TCR derives from a human donor with active or convalescent COVID-19. The donor label of this sample is uncertain. CDR3 in amino acids: CATSDSFGLAVSYEQYF. DNA for the CDR3: TGTGCCACCAGTGACAGCTTTGGACTAGCGGTTTCCTACGAGCAGTACTTC.